This entry is about one TCR beta chain. What it binds is unknown. These data originate in a study of pediatric ulcerative colitis. Broader study findings: Clonal expansions reduced rectal repertoire diversity in acute severe colitis.

The CDR3 totals 13 residues. CDR1 and CDR2 from the germline V gene are LNHNV and YYDKDF (reference sequence). Between the trimmed V and J ends, which lost 4 bases and 5 bases, there was a span of 11 bases. Here immunoSEQ multiplex PCR was the method, and the copy in TCRdb shows in-frame clones only, minus some. The sample has 54,000 or so clones; around 87% are singletons. The chain employs TRBV15 and TRBJ1-1; tentative D call: TRBD1 (6 bases). The TCR comes from a boy younger than 18 who was a control in a study of pediatric ulcerative colitis. Sequenced material: blood. The chain's CDR3 is CATSNTGTTEAFF. In DNA, the CDR3 is TGTGCCACCAGCAACACAGGGACTACTGAAGCTTTCTTT.